The clone carrying this T cell receptor beta chain was counted a few times. TCRdb independently ran MiXCR on the 5' RACE reads; one entry per CDR3 protein. The profile shows about 330,000 distinct CDR3 sequences, approximately 4% of them singletons. This sample is drawn from a study of T cells after yellow fever vaccination. V lost 5 bases and J 2 bases, leaving 20 bases between the germline ends. CDR1 is SEHNR, CDR2 FQNEAQ, per germline (reference sequence). This CDR3 is built from 17 residues. The sequence derives from a man between 18 and 29 years old who received the YFV17D yellow fever vaccine. The material sequenced was PBMCs, taken 5 days after the yellow fever booster vaccination. This chain joins TRBV7-9 and TRBJ2-3, with a weak D call TRBD2 (6 bases). CDR3 amino acids: CASSPGTSRGFTDTQYF. Written as DNA, the CDR3 is TGTGCCAGCAGCCCTGGGACTTCCCGGGGGTTCACAGATACGCAGTATTTT.